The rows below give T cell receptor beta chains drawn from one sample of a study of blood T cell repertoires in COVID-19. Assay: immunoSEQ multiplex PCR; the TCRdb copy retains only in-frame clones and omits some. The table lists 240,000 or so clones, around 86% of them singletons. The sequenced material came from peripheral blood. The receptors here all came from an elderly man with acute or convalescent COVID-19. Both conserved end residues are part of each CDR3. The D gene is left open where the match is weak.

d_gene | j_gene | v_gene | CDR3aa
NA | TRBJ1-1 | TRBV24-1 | CATSDRNQGNTEAFF
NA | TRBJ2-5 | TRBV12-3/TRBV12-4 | CASSLILETQYF
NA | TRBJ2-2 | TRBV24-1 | CATRAGGELFF
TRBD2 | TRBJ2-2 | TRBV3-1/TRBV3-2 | CASSPLAGTGELFF
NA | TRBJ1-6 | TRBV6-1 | CASSEGGTVYNSPLHF
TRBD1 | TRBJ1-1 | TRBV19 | CASTSWPDLTGIGTEAFF
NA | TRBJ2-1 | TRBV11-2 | CASSFRGGVRNEQFF
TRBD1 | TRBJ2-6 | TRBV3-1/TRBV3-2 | CASSQPGTGEDNVLTF
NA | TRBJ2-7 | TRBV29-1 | CSAGRQAYEQYF
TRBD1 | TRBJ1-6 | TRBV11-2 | CASSAHRGWNSPLHF
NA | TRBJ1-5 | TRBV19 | CASRRLELNQPQHF
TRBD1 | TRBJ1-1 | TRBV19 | CASSRDRGRGMMRTEAFF
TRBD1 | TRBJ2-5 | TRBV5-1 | CASSPGTVQETQYF
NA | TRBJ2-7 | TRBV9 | CASSVDIGNSYEQYF
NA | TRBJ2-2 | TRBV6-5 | CASSNGVLSGELFF
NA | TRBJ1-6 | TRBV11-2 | CASSSEGTTHSPLHF
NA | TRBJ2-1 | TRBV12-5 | CASGQQGSEQFF
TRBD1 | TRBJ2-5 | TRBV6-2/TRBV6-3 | CASSYSGQGRETQYF
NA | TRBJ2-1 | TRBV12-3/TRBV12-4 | CASRGANEQFF
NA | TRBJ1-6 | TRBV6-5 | CASTAGVGSPLHF
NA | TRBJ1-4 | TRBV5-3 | CARSLGRGEKLFF
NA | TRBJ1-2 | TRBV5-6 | CASSFGTTDGYTF
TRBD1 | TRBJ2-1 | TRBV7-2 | CASSSPPDRAWYNEQFF
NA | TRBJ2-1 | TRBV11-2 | CASRADLDEQFF
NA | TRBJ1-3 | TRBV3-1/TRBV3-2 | CASSQDREAGNTIYF
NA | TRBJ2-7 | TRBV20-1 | CSARVGGWYF
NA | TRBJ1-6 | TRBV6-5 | CASSASGRRPLHF
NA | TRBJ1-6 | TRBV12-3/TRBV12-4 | CASSLANSPLHF
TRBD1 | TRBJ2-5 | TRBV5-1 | CASSSPGQGRQETQYF
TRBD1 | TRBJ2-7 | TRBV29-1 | CSVGQGPGEQYF
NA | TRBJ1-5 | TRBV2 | CASGARVPNQPQHF
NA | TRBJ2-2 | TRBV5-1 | CASSLGRGTGELFF
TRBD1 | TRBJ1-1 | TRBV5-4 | CASSQDARQGAGTEAFF
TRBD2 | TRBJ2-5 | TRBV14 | CASSQLSKRGRETQYF
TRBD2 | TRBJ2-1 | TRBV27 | CASSPLAGAGSEQFF
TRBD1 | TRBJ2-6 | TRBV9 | CASSVGDRGPGANVLTF
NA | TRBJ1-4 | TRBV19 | CASSISTGTNEKLFF
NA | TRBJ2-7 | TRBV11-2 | CASSRSFEQYF
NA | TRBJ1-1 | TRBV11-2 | CASNHWLRNTEAFF
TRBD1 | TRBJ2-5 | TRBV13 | CASSLGQLVSETQYF
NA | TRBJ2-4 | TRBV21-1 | CASNILVAKNIQYF